Described below is a single T cell receptor beta chain sequence and its context. Antigen unknown. This specimen comes from a study of cytomegalovirus exposure and HLA in healthy donors. CDR3 length: 16 residues. Germline-derived CDR1 and CDR2 are LGHNA and YSLEER. V lost 0 bases, J lost 4 bases, and 4 bases stayed unmatched. The PCR was carried out with 60 Vbeta primers and 13 Jbeta primers. Measured with immunoSEQ multiplex PCR; TCRdb has only the in-frame clones, and not every one. The data contain some 150,000 clones, roughly 75% of them singletons. General study points: Later analysis suggested links between common viral pathogens and several top significant clusters. Rare TCR sequences dominated, though some public TCRs recurred in many donors.

The sample was PBMCs. V usage is TRBV4-3 and J usage is TRBJ1-1; 11 nucleotides agree with TRBD1. The receptor's source is a man aged 35 to 55 in good health and CMV-seropositive. The CDR3 coding sequence is TGCGCCAGCAGCCAAGATGGGGGACAGGGGGGCACTGAAGCTTTCTTT. This translates into CASSQDGGQGGTEAFF.